Listed here is a single T cell receptor (beta chain). What it recognizes is unknown. Donors were nominally healthy when sampled, though unrecorded immune exposures were likely. This entry belongs to a study of cytomegalovirus exposure and HLA in healthy donors. Regarding the study as a whole: A few CMV-associated chains were confirmed in vitro to be specific for CMV antigens. As immune exposure information, only CMV serostatus was available.

Germline values: CDR1 MGHDK, CDR2 SYGVNS. This CDR3 is 15 amino acids long. Trimming pared 3 bases from V and 5 bases from J, leaving 13 bases between. The PCR employed 60 Vbeta primers together with 13 Jbeta primers. Libraries were prepared by immunoSEQ multiplex PCR; TCRdb keeps only in-frame clonotypes and omits some of them. Seen here are 130,000 or so clones, about 80% observed once, and the top ten hold roughly 9%. The material sequenced was PBMCs. This TCR was sampled from a woman between 45 and 65 years old in good health and CMV-seropositive. The chain combines TRBV25-1 with TRBJ1-4, with D possibly TRBD1 on 5 matching bases. The CDR3 reads CASSETQGPNEKLFF. As DNA, the CDR3 is TGTGCCAGCAGTGAGACCCAGGGCCCAAATGAAAAACTGTTTTTT.